This T cell receptor (beta chain) was documented in a study of OX40 agonist ivuxolimab in advanced cancers. As for the study more broadly: Ivuxolimab, which targeted the costimulatory receptor OX40 (CD134), was an agonistic, fully human IgG2 monoclonal antibody. Intravenous ivuxolimab was administered to patients every 2 weeks at six dose levels: 0.01, 0.1, 0.3, 1.5, 3 and 10 mg/kg. Of the roughly 52 dose-escalation patients, hepatocellular carcinoma was present in 19, melanoma in approximately 15, renal cell carcinoma in 9 and head and neck cancer in 9. In the dose-escalation cohort, roughly 82% of patients were male, and the mean age was roughly 56 years with a range of about 23 to 79. Prior anti-PD-1, anti-PD-L1 or anti-CTLA-4 therapy was permitted, and 35% to 40% of dose-escalation patients had received checkpoint inhibitors. Partial responses occurred in three dose-escalation patients, of whom one had hepatocellular carcinoma and two had cutaneous melanoma. The point of sequencing TCRbeta in the periphery was to test whether ivuxolimab changed TCR sequence diversity and drove clonal T-cell expansion. The paper reports the monotherapy dose-escalation portion (N = 52 patients) of the phase I ivuxolimab trial. Study-level results and caveats: Which antigens the clonally expanded peripheral T cells were specific for was not determined. Low levels of normalized T-cell clonal expansion were also shown by some nonresponding patients. After ivuxolimab, more expanded clones were found on average in CD8+ T cells than in CD4+ T cells. Clonal expansion of both CD4+ and CD8+ blood T cells was observed from baseline to week 6 at doses 0.1 to 3.0 mg/kg. In partial responders in the 0.1-3.0 mg/kg groups, normalized peripheral clonal expansion was found to be among the lowest, especially among CD8+ T cells.

Patients with a history of autoimmune disease or receiving systemic immunosuppression were excluded from the trial. Peripheral blood for TCR sequencing was drawn from every dose cohort at baseline, at cycle 4 day 1 and at cycle 7 day 1. The samples were drawn from a first-in-human, open-label, multicenter phase I dose-escalation trial of ivuxolimab. Adults with locally advanced or metastatic melanoma, renal cell carcinoma, hepatocellular carcinoma or head and neck squamous cell carcinoma were enrolled in the trial. Before TCR sequencing, CD4+ T cells and CD8+ T cells were sorted from peripheral blood as separate populations. CDR1 and CDR2, per the germline V gene (reference sequence), are MNHEY and SMNVEV. Taken from cysteine to phenylalanine, the CDR3 has 15 residues. CDR3 DNA is the only sequence kept; it has 45 bases, read in frame from the first base. Here V drops 6 bases and J drops 2 bases, and the junction holds 9 bases not matched to any gene.

To sequence the TCRbeta CDR3 region, genomic DNA was isolated from the sorted cells. The immunoSEQ Assay was used for sequencing of TCRbeta CDR3 regions. The immuneACCESS repertoire file appears here via TCRdb, limited to in-frame rearrangements. These files lack a portion of the clones; in checked studies, under half of the deficit traces to unresolved V genes, and the cause of the others is not known. The sample contains about 69,000 clones, about nine tenths of them found a single time. Of the sample, approximately 15% is held by the ten largest clones. As concerns this clone: There is no known antigen for this receptor. Per-nucleotide qualities are absent, and no much larger clonotype sits a single base away.

The clonotype comes from an adult with an advanced solid tumor such as melanoma, head and neck, liver or kidney cancer. This material consisted of CD4+ or CD8+ T cells sorted from blood, taken in a trial of the OX40 agonist ivuxolimab. The rearranged chain carries TRBV27 and TRBJ2-5; TRBD1 matches 7 bases in the middle. The base sequence is TGTGCCAGCAGACCCCCGGGACAGTTACAAGAGACCCAGTACTTC. The translation is CASRPPGQLQETQYF.